Listed here are 28 T cell receptor beta chains from one sample, sequenced in a study of blood T cells in healthy people across ages. Then a second PCR, running roughly 7 to 11 cycles, was carried out with a sample-barcoded 5' primer and a J-beta primer mix. TCRdb passed the 5' RACE reads through MiXCR, listing each CDR3 protein once. The sample yields fewer than 1,000,000 distinct CDR3 sequences, about half seen once. The specimen sequenced was blood. The receptor set was obtained from a man older than 75 in good health.

This clonotype was found a few times. The chain carries TRBV5-1 and TRBJ2-1; 7 bases are shared with TRBD2. The junction had 4 bases not matched to a gene; V was cut back by 4 bases and J by 0 bases. The CDR3 loop spans 15 amino acids. CDR1 SGHRS and CDR2 YFSETQ come from the germline V gene. The CDR3 DNA sequence: TGCGCCAGCAGCGCTAGCGGAACCTCCTACAATGAGCAGTTCTTC. It specifies CASSASGTSYNEQFF.

The rearrangement links TRBV20-1 to TRBJ2-3; 8 bases are a match to TRBD2. With 7 bases clipped from V and 2 bases from J, the junction kept 8 bases outside the gene matches. Germline-derived CDR1 and CDR2 are DFQATT and SNEGSKA (reference sequence). This CDR3 comprises 14 residues. CDR3 loop: CSGEGAGATDTQYF. CDR3 nucleotides: TGCAGTGGGGAGGGAGCGGGGGCCACAGATACGCAGTATTTT.

This sequence joins TRBV4-3 and TRBJ2-1, with TRBD2 identical over 8 bases. Germline CDR1 is LGHNA and CDR2 is YSLEER. J was trimmed by 2 bases and V by 1 base; bases with no gene match: 7. This CDR3 comprises 17 residues. This CDR3 reads CASSQVWTSSAYNEQFF. The CDR3 coding sequence is TGCGCCAGCAGCCAAGTTTGGACTAGCTCGGCCTACAATGAGCAGTTCTTC.

The chain is built from TRBV5-1 and TRBJ2-3; TRBD2 matches 11 bases. This CDR3 spans 17 amino acids. The V and J ends lost 3 bases and 2 bases, in that order; junction bases with no gene match: 8. Germline CDR1 and CDR2: SGHRS and YFSETQ. CDR3 coding DNA: TGCGCCAGCAGCTCCTCCGGGACTAGCGGTCCCACAGATACGCAGTATTTT. Translation: CASSSSGTSGPTDTQYF.

The rearrangement uses TRBV12-3 or TRBV12-4 and TRBJ1-2; 11 positions agree with TRBD1. CDR3 length: 14 residues. Losses at the gene ends were 3 bases for V and 4 bases for J; bases not matched to a gene: 1. CDR3: CASSFGQGAYGYTF. The CDR3 region has the DNA TGTGCCAGCAGTTTCGGACAGGGGGCCTATGGCTACACCTTC.

The chain couples TRBV5-4 to TRBJ2-3, with 9 positions matching TRBD2. V was clipped by 3 bases and J by 2 bases; unmatched bases: 7. From germline, CDR1 is SGHNT and CDR2 YYREEE (reference sequence). This CDR3 region has 16 residues. The CDR3 nucleotides are TGTGCCAGCAGCTCGAAAGCGGGAGGTGACACAGATACGCAGTATTTT. As protein: CASSSKAGGDTDTQYF.

This clonotype came up once. One end of the junction does not line up with germline, which may come from a read error. V usage is TRBV11-2 and J usage is TRBJ2-1; D unresolved. The CDR3 is 17 amino acids. Germline V gene sequence: CDR1 SGHAT, CDR2 FQNNGV. DNA of the CDR3: TGTGCCAGCAGCTTAGGGAGCTGGCGGATGCCCTACAATGAGCGGTTCTTC. Protein product: CASSLGSWRMPYNERFF.

Comments on this clonotype: A junction end diverges from the germline sequence, so it may reflect a read error. The CDR3: CAGSGFSSGAYNEQFF. Here the CDR3 DNA reads TGTGCCGGCAGCGGGTTTTCTAGCGGAGCCTACAATGAGCAGTTCTTC. The chain recombines TRBV9 with TRBJ2-1; TRBD2 aligns across 7 bases. The CDR3 loop spans 16 amino acids. Germline V gene sequence: CDR1 SGDLS, CDR2 YYNGEE.

The V gene is TRBV24-1, the J gene TRBJ2-5; D is undetermined. V was clipped by 7 bases and J by 5 bases, with 13 bases between them. The CDR3 has 13 amino acids. Looked up from germline, CDR1 is KGHDR and CDR2 is SFDVKD. CDR3 DNA sequence: TGTGCCACCAGCCAGCGACTGATGGAGACCCAGTACTTC. Its translation is CATSQRLMETQYF.

This clonotype was detected many times. The CDR3 nucleotides are TGTGCCAGCAGTCTAGGGACCGGGAAAGGAACCCAGTACTTC. Amino acid sequence: CASSLGTGKGTQYF. This chain uses TRBV12-3 or TRBV12-4 with TRBJ2-5; D may correspond to TRBD1 or TRBD2 (5 bases each). CDR3 size: 14 residues. Trimming left V 5 bases short and J 8 bases short, with 18 bases between.

This chain joins TRBV30 and TRBJ2-1; weak D call: TRBD2 (5 bases). The germline CDR1 and CDR2 sequences are GTSNPN and SVGIG (reference sequence). Trimming cost V 6 bases and J 8 bases, with 8 bases left between them. This CDR3 is 10 amino acids long. CDR3 DNA: TGTGCCTGCGGGCGGGATGAGCAGTTCTTC. Encoded protein: CACGRDEQFF.

The chain couples TRBV4-1 to TRBJ2-1; 10 nucleotides line up with TRBD2. The V gene end was trimmed by 3 bases and the J gene end by 2 bases; junction bases not matched to a gene: 4. Germline V CDR1 and CDR2: MGHRA, YSYEKL. This CDR3 region has 16 residues. The CDR3 sequence: CASSQALAGTYNEQFF. The CDR3 coding sequence is TGCGCCAGCAGCCAGGCACTAGCGGGAACCTACAATGAGCAGTTCTTC.

V is TRBV9 and J is TRBJ2-2; D might be TRBD2 (5 bases). The V end was cut by 4 bases, the J end by 7 bases, with 14 bases between. Germline CDR1 SGDLS, CDR2 YYNGEE. The CDR3 runs to 14 residues. CDR3 bases: TGTGCCAGCAGCCCCTTCGGTAGCGACGGGGAGCTGTTTTTT. Protein: CASSPFGSDGELFF.

The V and J genes are TRBV28 and TRBJ2-5, with 7 bases fitting TRBD1. Judging by the DNA end, TRBJ2-7 fits better; the J call may be wrong. This CDR3 spans 15 amino acids. CDR1 MDHEN and CDR2 SYDVKM come from the germline V gene. The CDR3 region has the DNA TGTGCCAGCAGTCCCCGACAGGGCGGTTTGAGCGAGCAGTACTTC. It yields the protein CASSPRQGGLSEQYF.

This chain links TRBV30 with TRBJ1-2; no reliable D call. The germline gives CDR1 GTSNPN, CDR2 SVGIG (reference sequence). The length of the CDR3 is 13 residues. The V gene lost 0 bases and the J gene lost 8 bases, with 13 bases spanning the gap. CDR3 DNA sequence: TGTGCCTGGAGTGTCTACTCCGGGGAGGGCTACACCTTC. Translated, it gives CAWSVYSGEGYTF.

The rearrangement uses TRBV12-3 or TRBV12-4 and TRBJ2-7, with D tentatively TRBD1 (6 bases). This CDR3 spans 12 amino acids. Trimming removed 6 bases at V and 3 bases at J, with 9 bases between. The CDR3 DNA follows: TGTGCCAGCAGGGAACAGGGCTACGAGCAGTACTTC. Its translation: CASREQGYEQYF.

This clonotype was detected once. V gene TRBV29-1 combines with J gene TRBJ1-3, with TRBD1 as a possible D gene (5 bases). CDR1 is SQVTM and CDR2 is ANQGSEA in the germline V gene. The V end was cut by 1 base, the J end by 7 bases, with 14 bases between. The CDR3 loop spans 14 amino acids. The CDR3 protein is CSVEVVGVTNTIYF. In DNA, the CDR3 is TGCAGCGTTGAAGTCGTAGGGGTAACTAACACCATATATTTT.

To note about this clonotype: Germline and junction disagree at one end, which may indicate a read error. This chain connects TRBV28 to TRBJ2-6; either TRBD1 or TRBD2 may fit D (5 bases each). Germline assignment: CDR1 MDHEN and CDR2 SYDVKM. This CDR3 is 17 amino acids long. The CDR3 bases are TGTGCCAGCACCACGGGACCCAACCGCTCTGGGGCCGACGTCCTGACTTTC. Translation: CASTTGPNRSGADVLTF.

This clonotype was counted many times. Germline and junction disagree at one end, which may indicate a read error. The chain has TRBV4-3 and TRBJ2-1; unclear D gene. Germline V lookup: CDR1 LGHNA, CDR2 YSLEER. The CDR3 totals 12 residues. DNA for the CDR3: TGTGCCAGCAGCCAAGGACGCAATGAGCAGTTCTTC. Its translation is CASSQGRNEQFF.

V is TRBV12-3 or TRBV12-4 and J is TRBJ2-5, with 7 bases fitting TRBD2. CDR3 length equals 15 residues. The trim removed 2 bases at V and 4 bases at J, leaving 7 bases unmatched. The CDR3 loop is CASSLRRERGETQYF. In DNA, the CDR3 is TGTGCCAGCAGTTTACGGCGGGAGAGGGGAGAGACCCAGTACTTC.

This chain connects TRBV29-1 to TRBJ1-2, with unresolved D. The V gene's germline CDR1 is SQVTM and CDR2 ANQGSEA. The CDR3 spans 12 residues. V was cut by 4 bases and J by 4 bases, with 10 bases left in between. In nucleotides, the CDR3 is TGCAGCGTTGTCTCCTCGGGCTATGGCTACACCTTC. Translation gives CSVVSSGYGYTF.

The chain has TRBV18 and TRBJ2-3; TRBD1 aligns across 7 bases. From germline, CDR1 is KGHSH and CDR2 LQKENI. Unmatched junction bases numbered 7, after V lost 2 bases and J lost 5 bases. This CDR3 has 15 amino acids. The CDR3 sequence: CASSPVRQGVDTQYF. CDR3 in DNA: TGTGCCAGCTCACCAGTTAGACAGGGAGTAGATACGCAGTATTTT.

J is TRBJ1-2 and V is TRBV28, with D hard to call. V was shortened by 5 bases and J by 4 bases, with 17 bases between the two germline ends. The CDR3 loop spans 15 amino acids. Germline lookup yields CDR1 MDHEN and CDR2 SYDVKM. The CDR3 is CASSPSLTIPYGYTF. CDR3 bases: TGTGCCAGCAGTCCTTCGTTGACAATCCCCTATGGCTACACCTTC.

Comments on this clonotype: Since a much larger clone is just one base distant, this may be a read error. J is TRBJ2-5 and V is TRBV20-1; 9 bases fit TRBD1. The CDR3 runs 16 residues. CDR1 and CDR2 (germline): DFQATT, SNEGSKA (reference sequence). V gave up 8 bases and J gave up 3 bases; unmatched junction bases: 16. The DNA for the CDR3 is TGCAGTACCAACGCGCACCCCAGGACAGGGGAAGAGACCCAGTACTTC. This translates into CSTNAHPRTGEETQYF.

The V call is TRBV9, the J call TRBJ2-1; D unresolved. With 0 bases removed from V and 4 bases from J, the gap between germline ends came to 8 bases. CDR3 size: 14 residues. The V gene's germline CDR1 is SGDLS and CDR2 YYNGEE. The CDR3 DNA reads TGTGCCAGCAGCGTAGGGAGTGTTTACAATGAGCAGTTCTTC. This codes for CASSVGSVYNEQFF.

This clonotype was counted ten times or more. The chain carries TRBV7-3 and TRBJ2-1; D unresolved. This CDR3 is built from 14 residues. V lost 0 bases and J lost 9, with 12 bases in between. CDR1 and CDR2 (germline): SGHTA, FQGTGA. CDR3 coding DNA: TGTGCCAGCAGCTTAACAGCAGCCGGCGGTGAGCAGTTCTTC. Translating gives CASSLTAAGGEQFF.

The chain has TRBV28 and TRBJ1-5, with D hard to call. Germline V gene data show CDR1 as MDHEN and CDR2 as SYDVKM. The CDR3 is 14 residues long. V lost 6 bases and J lost 5, with 14 bases in between. This chain's CDR3 is CASSPQSRYQPQHF. CDR3 sequence (DNA): TGTGCCAGCAGCCCTCAAAGTCGCTATCAGCCCCAGCATTTT.

CDR3 DNA sequence: TGCAGTGCTAGACCCCAGGGCCCTTGGGAGACCCAGTACTTC. This encodes CSARPQGPWETQYF. The chain uses TRBV20-1 and TRBJ2-5; tentative D call: TRBD1 (5 bases). V lost 2 bases, J lost 5 bases, and 15 bases lay in between. This CDR3 contains 14 residues. Germline values: CDR1 DFQATT, CDR2 SNEGSKA (reference sequence).